This record covers a single T cell receptor beta chain. Its antigen is not identified. These data originate in a study of human versus mouse CDR3 diversity and MHC coevolution. About the research overall: Reported immunoSEQ sensitivity was one in 200,000 T cells, with reduced amplification bias.

Study-level results: Around 1.5 million TCR beta clonotypes were estimated for humans, the largest repertoire. Mice had fewer CDR3 deletions and insertions than humans on average.

Profiled with immunoSEQ multiplex PCR; TCRdb holds only in-frame clones, not every one. The sample records 86,000 or so clones, roughly 95% being singletons. The TCR originated in a person aged 30-69 years in good health. The sequenced sample consisted of naive CD4+ T cells from blood. Subset in this sample: CD45RO-negative CD62L-positive naive CD4 T cells.

For the CDR3, the DNA is TGTGCCAGCAGTTCCGGACAGGGGGCTGATGGCTACACCTTC. This gives the protein CASSSGQGADGYTF. The rearrangement joins TRBV28 to TRBJ1-2, with 11 bases that match TRBD1. Unmatched junction bases numbered 4, after V lost 4 bases and J lost 6 bases. The CDR3 length is 14 residues. Germline loops: CDR1 MDHEN, CDR2 SYDVKM.